The 23 T cell receptor beta chains reported below all come from one sample, sequenced in a study of response to subunit inactivated influenza vaccine. Using its own MiXCR run on the RT-PCR reads, TCRdb lists one record per CDR3 protein. The sample gives approximately 680,000 distinct CDR3 sequences, 15% to 19% of which show up once; roughly 12% is in the top ten. The sequencing here drew on PBMCs from blood, taken roughly 12 days after vaccination. The receptors stem from a man aged 50 or older who received an inactivated influenza vaccine.

In this sample, this clonotype turned up a few times. The chain combines TRBV12-3 or TRBV12-4 with TRBJ1-6, with D possibly being TRBD1 (5 bases). The V end lost 5 bases, the J end lost 11 bases, and 16 bases lay between the germline ends. This CDR3 contains 14 residues. CDR3 DNA: TGTGCCAGCAGTCTACAGAGGCAAGGGGCACCCCTCCACTTT. The encoded protein is CASSLQRQGAPLHF.

This clonotype was detected only a few times. The chain has TRBV5-1 and TRBJ1-1; 7 nucleotides line up with TRBD1. Germline CDR1 SGHRS, CDR2 YFSETQ. J gave up 2 bases and V 5 bases, and 6 bases lay outside the gene matches. This CDR3 is built from 14 residues. The CDR3 region is CASRWTGTNTEAFF. In DNA form, the CDR3 reads TGCGCCAGCAGATGGACAGGTACCAACACTGAAGCTTTCTTT.

This clonotype has only a few counts. The chain couples TRBV29-1 to TRBJ1-1; the D is unclear. Trimming stripped 3 bases from V and 3 bases from J, with 11 bases between. The CDR3 is 13 amino acids. The germline V gene encodes CDR1 SQVTM and CDR2 ANQGSEA. For the CDR3, the DNA is TGCAGCGTTGACTACGGGTGGGACACTGAAGCTTTCTTT. It translates to CSVDYGWDTEAFF.

This clonotype occurred once. The chain employs TRBV5-1 and TRBJ2-6, with no clear D. The CDR3 sequence is 15 residues long. Trimming pared 4 bases from V and 3 bases from J, leaving 11 bases between. Germline values: CDR1 SGHRS, CDR2 YFSETQ. CDR3 loop: CASSPQPGGANVLTF. DNA of the CDR3: TGCGCCAGCAGCCCCCAGCCCGGTGGGGCCAACGTCCTGACTTTC.

The genes are TRBV28 and TRBJ2-5; possible D gene TRBD2, 6 bases. There are 16 residues in the CDR3. Germline values: CDR1 MDHEN, CDR2 SYDVKM. V dropped 1 base and J dropped 5 bases, with 17 bases sitting between them. CDR3: CASSLFLGRTEETQYF. Here the CDR3 DNA reads TGTGCCAGCAGTTTATTCTTAGGGAGGACTGAGGAGACCCAGTACTTC.

In its sample, this clonotype was seen a few times. The chain is built from TRBV20-1 and TRBJ2-7; D is perhaps TRBD2 (6 bases). V was shortened by 4 bases and J by 6 bases, with 13 bases between the two germline ends. There are 12 residues in the CDR3. Germline V gene lookup returns CDR1 DFQATT and CDR2 SNEGSKA (reference sequence). CDR3 amino acids: CSATREVVEQYF. In nucleotides, the CDR3 is TGCAGTGCTACCAGGGAGGTGGTCGAGCAGTACTTC.

This clonotype was observed a few times. The gene calls are TRBV9 and TRBJ2-7, with D perhaps matching TRBD1 (6 bases). Trimming pared 0 bases from V and 2 bases from J, leaving 12 bases between. CDR1 and CDR2 (germline): SGDLS, YYNGEE. The CDR3 covers 15 residues. The CDR3 DNA sequence: TGTGCCAGCAGCGTAGCTTCGGACAGCCCCTACGAGCAGTACTTC. This gives the protein CASSVASDSPYEQYF.

This clonotype has a handful of counts. The J gene is TRBJ2-5, the V gene TRBV11-1, with 10 bases that match TRBD2. Germline assignment: CDR1 SGHAT and CDR2 FQDESV (reference sequence). The CDR3 loop spans 14 amino acids. V lost 4 bases to trimming and J lost 7 bases; unmatched junction nucleotides: 6. The CDR3 nucleotides read TGTGCCAGCAGCTCTAGCGGGGGCGCCGGGACCCAGTACTTC. Translating it yields CASSSSGGAGTQYF.

J is TRBJ1-2 and V is TRBV2, with D maybe TRBD1 (6 bases). CDR3 length equals 14 residues. Germline V gives CDR1 SNHLY, CDR2 FYNNEI. The V and J ends lost 3 bases and 4 bases respectively, with 12 bases between them. The CDR3 reads CASSDQGGGYGYTF. The CDR3 coding sequence is TGTGCCAGCAGTGACCAGGGAGGGGGCTATGGCTACACCTTC.

The J gene is TRBJ1-6, the V gene TRBV29-1, with 10 bases lining up with TRBD1. V dropped 6 bases and J dropped 6; count of bases not matched to a gene: 2. The length of the CDR3 is 13 residues. Germline CDR1 is SQVTM and CDR2 is ANQGSEA. CDR3 DNA: TGCAGCGTGGGACAGGGGCTTAATTCACCCCTCCACTTT. This encodes CSVGQGLNSPLHF.

Ten or more counts support this clonotype. J is TRBJ1-6 and V is TRBV4-3; D possibly corresponds to TRBD1 (5 bases). The CDR3 length is 13 residues. CDR1 and CDR2 (germline): LGHNA, YSLEER. Trimming took 0 bases from V and 8 from J, leaving 5 bases between them. This CDR3 is CASSQEGDSPLHF. DNA of the CDR3: TGCGCCAGCAGCCAAGAGGGGGATTCACCCCTCCACTTT.

The chain links TRBV11-2 to TRBJ1-5; D call uncertain. V was clipped by 5 bases and J by 6 bases, with 17 bases between them. The length of the CDR3 is 15 residues. CDR1 is SGHAT and CDR2 is FQNNGV in the germline V gene. This CDR3 is CASSRAAGLGQPQHF. Written as DNA, the CDR3 is TGTGCCAGCAGCCGAGCGGCCGGTTTGGGTCAGCCCCAGCATTTT.

There are a few counts of this clonotype. This chain links TRBV6-5 with TRBJ1-6; D is undetermined. The CDR3 covers 15 residues. Germline CDR1 is MNHEY and CDR2 is SVGAGI. Trimming cost V 2 bases and J 8 bases, with 13 bases left between them. CDR3 region: CASSYQQTYDSPLHF. The CDR3 DNA reads TGTGCCAGCAGTTACCAACAGACTTATGATTCACCCCTCCACTTT.

In its sample, this clonotype was seen a few times. The chain couples TRBV27 to TRBJ1-5; no definite D call. Germline V gives CDR1 MNHEY, CDR2 SMNVEV (reference sequence). V was trimmed by 2 bases and J by 3 bases, leaving 11 bases between them. The CDR3 is made up of 15 amino acids. The CDR3 loop is CASSLGGGPNQPQHF. CDR3 in DNA: TGTGCCAGCAGTTTAGGCGGCGGCCCCAATCAGCCCCAGCATTTT.

V usage is TRBV29-1 and J usage is TRBJ2-5; D unresolved. The CDR3 length is 14 residues. Germline-derived CDR1 and CDR2 are SQVTM and ANQGSEA. With 6 bases removed from V and 5 bases from J, the gap between germline ends came to 19 bases. The CDR3 here is CSVAGQWAVETQYF. The DNA of the CDR3 is TGCAGCGTCGCAGGCCAGTGGGCAGTGGAGACCCAGTACTTC.

This clonotype has a count of ten or more. The V gene is TRBV5-1, the J gene TRBJ2-1, with 7 bases aligning to TRBD1. Looked up from germline, CDR1 is SGHRS and CDR2 is YFSETQ. The CDR3 is 14 residues long. Unmatched junction bases numbered 9, after V lost 4 bases and J lost 8 bases. CDR3 in amino acids: CASSTGAYQDEQFF. CDR3 sequence (DNA): TGCGCCAGCAGCACAGGGGCCTACCAGGATGAGCAGTTCTTC.

There are a few counts of this clonotype. This chain connects TRBV7-9 to TRBJ1-1, with 9 positions matching TRBD1. CDR1 is SEHNR, CDR2 FQNEAQ, per germline (reference sequence). Trimming took 1 base from V and 6 from J; bases not matched to a gene: 6. The CDR3 totals 15 residues. CDR3 DNA: TGTGCCAGCAGCTTAGGTAGACAGGGGGATCCTGAAGCTTTCTTT. It translates to CASSLGRQGDPEAFF.

This chain links TRBV29-1 with TRBJ2-1; TRBD2 matches 8 bases. The V gene end was trimmed by 2 bases and the J gene end by 5 bases; junction bases not matched to a gene: 8. The CDR3 covers 15 residues. In germline, CDR1 is SQVTM, CDR2 ANQGSEA. The CDR3 region has the DNA TGCAGCGTTGAACCAGCGGGAGAGACTAACAATGAGCAGTTCTTC. Amino acid sequence: CSVEPAGETNNEQFF.

This clonotype was seen a handful of times. CDR3 sequence reads: CASSINNDGYTF. The CDR3 DNA reads as TGTGCCAGCAGCATCAACAACGATGGCTACACCTTC. The chain employs TRBV7-2 and TRBJ1-2; D remains ambiguous. V was cut by 5 bases and J by 6 bases, with 10 bases left in between. The germline CDR1 and CDR2 sequences are SGHTA and FQGNSA. The CDR3 is made up of 12 amino acids.

The chain uses TRBV12-3 or TRBV12-4 and TRBJ1-5; no definite D call. V was shortened by 6 bases and J by 0 bases, with 12 bases between the two germline ends. The length of the CDR3 is 15 residues. The CDR3 spells CASRSSGYSNQPQHF. The DNA for the CDR3 is TGTGCCAGCAGAAGCTCGGGGTATAGCAATCAGCCCCAGCATTTT.

This clonotype was seen more than once but under ten times. The rearrangement links TRBV15 to TRBJ2-7; TRBD2 might be the D (5 bases). Trimming removed 0 bases from V and 2 bases from J, with 17 bases in between. Looked up from germline, CDR1 is LNHNV and CDR2 is YYDKDF (reference sequence). This CDR3 region has 17 residues. CDR3 sequence reads: CATSRDRSARYTYEQYF. DNA for the CDR3: TGTGCCACCAGCAGAGATCGTAGCGCCAGGTATACCTACGAGCAGTACTTC.

A few counts support this clonotype. V is TRBV6-2 or TRBV6-3 and J is TRBJ2-1, with D hard to call. Between the trimmed V and J ends, which lost 2 bases and 8 bases, there was a span of 7 bases. The V gene's germline CDR1 is MNHEY and CDR2 SVGEGT. This CDR3 is 12 amino acids long. In DNA form, the CDR3 reads TGTGCCAGCAGTTACCCAGCATATGAGCAGTTCTTC. Protein product: CASSYPAYEQFF.

Only a few counts were recorded for this clonotype. The rearrangement joins TRBV29-1 to TRBJ2-5; D possibly uses TRBD1 or TRBD2 (6 bases each). This CDR3 has 13 amino acids. CDR1 is SQVTM, CDR2 ANQGSEA, per germline. With 7 bases removed from V and 2 bases from J, the gap between germline ends came to 14 bases. CDR3 sequence: CSAKGGKQETQYF. The CDR3 DNA is TGCAGCGCGAAGGGGGGAAAACAAGAGACCCAGTACTTC.